This T cell receptor (beta chain) came from a study of cytomegalovirus exposure and HLA in healthy donors. Study information: It was reported in a later analysis that the same platform had been used for the 120 validation repertoires as for the 550 to 750 first-cohort repertoires. Findings and limits, study-wide: TCR clusters originating in the first cohort tended to co-occur in the approximately 120 validation repertoires, according to a later analysis.

Per germline, CDR1 SGHAT and CDR2 FQDESV (reference sequence). This CDR3 has 15 amino acids. The V segment lost 5 bases and the J segment 7 bases; nucleotides outside the gene matches: 9. A remark on this clone: Its antigen is undetermined.

Libraries were prepared by immunoSEQ multiplex PCR; TCRdb keeps only in-frame clonotypes and omits some of them. The sample consists of under 200,000 clones, more than 80% of them appearing once. The chain combines TRBV11-1 with TRBJ2-1; 9 nucleotides line up with TRBD1. Material for sequencing was PBMCs. The TCR originated in a young man in good health and CMV-seropositive. CDR3 sequence: CASSGRTGEVNEQFF. Here the CDR3 DNA reads TGTGCCAGCAGCGGACGGACAGGGGAGGTAAATGAGCAGTTCTTC.